This entry features one T cell receptor beta chain sequence. The junction shows a germline mismatch at one end, possibly a read error. Together with a sample-barcoded 5' primer, a J-beta primer mix was included in a second PCR lasting 7 to 11 cycles. TCRdb fed the 5' RACE reads into MiXCR, producing one record per CDR3 protein. This sample has about 1.7 million distinct CDR3 sequences, with approximately 30% found just once. These data are taken from a study of blood T cells in healthy people across ages. Sequencing was performed on blood. The receptor was isolated from a woman younger than 45 in good health.

The CDR3 DNA sequence: TGTAGTGCCTCGACTAGCGGGCTTAGCACAGATACGCAGTATTTT. Amino acids: CSASTSGLSTDTQYF. J is TRBJ2-3 and V is TRBV20-1; the match to TRBD2 covers 10 bases. Germline values: CDR1 DFQATT, CDR2 SNEGSKA (reference sequence). The CDR3 covers 15 residues.